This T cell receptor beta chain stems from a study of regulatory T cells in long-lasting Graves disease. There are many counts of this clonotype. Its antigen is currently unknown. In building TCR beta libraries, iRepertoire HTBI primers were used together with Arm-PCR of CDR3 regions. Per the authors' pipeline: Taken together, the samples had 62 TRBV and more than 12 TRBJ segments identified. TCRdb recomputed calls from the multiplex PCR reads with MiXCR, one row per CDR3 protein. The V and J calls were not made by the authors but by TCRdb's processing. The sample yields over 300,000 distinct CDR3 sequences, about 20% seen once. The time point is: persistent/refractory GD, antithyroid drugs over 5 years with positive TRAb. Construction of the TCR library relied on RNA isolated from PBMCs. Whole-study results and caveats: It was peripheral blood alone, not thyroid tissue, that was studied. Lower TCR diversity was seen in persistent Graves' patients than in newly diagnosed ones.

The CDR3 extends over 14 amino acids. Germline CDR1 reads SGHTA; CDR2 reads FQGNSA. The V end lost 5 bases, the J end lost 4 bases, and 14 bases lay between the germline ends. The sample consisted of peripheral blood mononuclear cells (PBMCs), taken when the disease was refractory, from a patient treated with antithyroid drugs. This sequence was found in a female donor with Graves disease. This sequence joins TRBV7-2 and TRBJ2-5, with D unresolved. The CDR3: CASSPLHASETQYF. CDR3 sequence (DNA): TGTGCCAGCAGCCCACTGCATGCCTCAGAGACCCAGTACTTC.